Shown below are 14 T cell receptor beta chains from a single sample sequenced in a study of OX40 agonist ivuxolimab in advanced cancers. The repertoire was sequenced with immunoSEQ multiplex PCR; TCRdb's copy has only in-frame clones and lacks some. The data show roughly 40,000 clones, approximately 78% seen once. The sequences come from CD4+ or CD8+ T cells sorted from blood, collected in a trial of the OX40 agonist ivuxolimab. Receptors originate from an adult with an advanced solid tumor such as melanoma, head and neck, liver or kidney cancer.

This clone was picked up one time. The chain links TRBV10-1 to TRBJ2-3; D gene uncertain. V shed 6 bases and J shed 2 bases, with 9 bases lying between them. In germline, CDR1 is WNHNN, CDR2 SYGVQD (reference sequence). This CDR3 has 13 residues. CDR3 region: CASSIPVTDTQYF. CDR3 coding DNA: TGCGCCAGCAGCATACCGGTCACAGATACGCAGTATTTT.

The chain joins TRBV2 to TRBJ2-7; D unresolved. The CDR3 is 17 residues long. Germline V lookup: CDR1 SNHLY, CDR2 FYNNEI. The V gene lost 0 bases and the J gene lost 2 bases, with 17 bases spanning the gap. This chain's CDR3 is CASSEASNRKSTYEQYV. The CDR3, as DNA: TGTGCCAGCAGTGAAGCCTCTAACAGAAAATCCACCTACGAGCAGTACGTC.

CDR3 amino acids: CATSRDLGKYYEQYF. The CDR3 DNA is TGTGCCACCAGCAGAGATCTTGGCAAGTACTACGAGCAGTACTTC. The chain employs TRBV15 and TRBJ2-7, with D uncertain. V lost 0 bases and J 3 bases, leaving 12 bases between the germline ends. Germline values: CDR1 LNHNV, CDR2 YYDKDF (reference sequence). The CDR3 totals 15 residues. Full variable domain (remainder filled in from reference TRBV15 and TRBJ2-7): DAMVIQNPRYQVTQFGKPVTLSCSQTLNHNVMYWYQQKSSQAPKLLFHYYDKDFNNEADTPDNFQSRRPNTSFCFLDIRSPGLGDTAMYLCATSRDLGKYYEQYFGPGTRLTVT.

This clone was counted a single time. V gene TRBV5-4 combines with J gene TRBJ2-2; D is possibly TRBD1 (5 bases). The CDR3 has 15 residues. CDR1 and CDR2 (germline): SGHNT, YYREEE (reference sequence). V lost 1 base to trimming and J lost 7 bases, with 14 bases between them. CDR3 residues: CASSLLGVGVGELFF. DNA of the CDR3: TGTGCCAGCAGCTTGTTAGGCGTAGGGGTCGGGGAGCTGTTTTTT.

The chain links TRBV7-9 to TRBJ1-2, with unresolved D. Germline V gene sequence: CDR1 SEHNR, CDR2 FQNEAQ (reference sequence). The CDR3 spans 14 residues. Trimming pared 5 bases from V and 2 bases from J, leaving 12 bases between. The CDR3 DNA reads as TGTGCCAGCAGCCCCGGGCCGTCGAACTATGGCTACACCTTC. Its translation is CASSPGPSNYGYTF.

The rearrangement joins TRBV9 to TRBJ2-4; D may be TRBD1 (6 bases). Trimming took 4 bases from V and 6 from J, leaving 20 bases between them. This CDR3 contains 16 residues. Germline loops: CDR1 SGDLS, CDR2 YYNGEE. The chain's CDR3 is CASSKEPTGIRNIQYF. The DNA for the CDR3 is TGTGCCAGCAGCAAGGAGCCCACAGGGATCAGAAACATTCAGTACTTC.

The chain joins TRBV7-2 to TRBJ2-1, with 9 bases fitting TRBD2. This CDR3 has 16 residues. Germline V gene data show CDR1 as SGHTA and CDR2 as FQGNSA. Germline trimming cut 2 bases from V and 6 bases from J; bases unmatched to any gene: 8. CDR3 loop: CASSLYSSGRFNEQFF. Here the CDR3 DNA reads TGTGCCAGCAGCTTATACTCAAGCGGGAGGTTCAATGAGCAGTTCTTC.

J is TRBJ2-3 and V is TRBV5-1; 13 nucleotides match TRBD2. The CDR3 is 19 amino acids. V lost 0 bases, J lost 3 bases, and 10 bases stayed unmatched. The germline gives CDR1 SGHRS, CDR2 YFSETQ. The CDR3 sequence is CASSLGLAGGEGWTDTQYF. The DNA for the CDR3 is TGCGCCAGCAGCTTGGGACTAGCGGGAGGAGAGGGGTGGACAGATACGCAGTATTTT.

In this sample, this clone turned up a few times. This sequence joins TRBV6-8 and TRBJ1-2; D call uncertain. Germline V lookup: CDR1 MNHGY, CDR2 SAAAGT. Deletions cut 6 bases from V and 3 bases from J, with 11 bases between. The CDR3 sequence is 13 residues long. CDR3 in amino acids: CASSRPLHYGYTF. CDR3 nucleotide sequence: TGTGCCAGCAGCCGCCCCCTCCACTATGGCTACACCTTC.

J is TRBJ2-7 and V is TRBV7-2; the match to TRBD2 covers 9 bases. This CDR3 is 14 amino acids long. Germline V gene lookup returns CDR1 SGHTA and CDR2 FQGNSA. V trimming: 5 bases; J trimming: 2 bases; junction bases outside the gene matches: 4. The CDR3 DNA is TGTGCCAGCAGCGAATTAGCGGGGGCCTACGAGCAGTACTTC. Protein: CASSELAGAYEQYF.

This rearrangement joins TRBV6-5 to TRBJ1-6; D is perhaps TRBD1 (5 bases). With 4 bases removed from V and 5 bases from J, the gap between germline ends came to 6 bases. Germline CDR1 MNHEY, CDR2 SVGAGI. This CDR3 spans 13 amino acids. The CDR3 is CASSSGNNSPLHF. The CDR3 bases are TGTGCCAGCAGTTCAGGGAATAATTCACCCCTCCACTTT.

In the case of this clone: One junction end does not reproduce the germline sequence, and a read error may be involved. The V and J genes are TRBV11-1 and TRBJ1-2; 9 bases match TRBD1. The CDR3 covers 14 residues. Germline V gene data show CDR1 as SGHAT and CDR2 as FQDESV (reference sequence). Here the CDR3 DNA reads TGTGCCAGCAGCTTAACACTCGGACAGGGGCCCGGTGACTTC. It specifies CASSLTLGQGPGDF.

The chain uses TRBV29-1 and TRBJ1-4, with D possibly TRBD1 on 6 matching bases. The length of the CDR3 is 13 residues. Trimming took 7 bases from V and 0 from J, leaving 9 bases between them. The germline V gene encodes CDR1 SQVTM and CDR2 ANQGSEA. The CDR3 DNA reads as TGCAGCGCACAGGGTTCAACTAATGAAAAACTGTTTTTT. This encodes CSAQGSTNEKLFF.

The chain joins TRBV18 to TRBJ2-2; D tentatively fits TRBD1 or TRBD2 (5 bases each). With 6 bases removed from V and 2 bases from J, the gap between germline ends came to 13 bases. Germline CDR1 and CDR2: KGHSH and LQKENI. The CDR3 totals 15 residues. DNA of the CDR3: TGTGCCAGCTCCGGGGCACTATCAAACACCGGGGAGCTGTTTTTT. Its protein product is CASSGALSNTGELFF.